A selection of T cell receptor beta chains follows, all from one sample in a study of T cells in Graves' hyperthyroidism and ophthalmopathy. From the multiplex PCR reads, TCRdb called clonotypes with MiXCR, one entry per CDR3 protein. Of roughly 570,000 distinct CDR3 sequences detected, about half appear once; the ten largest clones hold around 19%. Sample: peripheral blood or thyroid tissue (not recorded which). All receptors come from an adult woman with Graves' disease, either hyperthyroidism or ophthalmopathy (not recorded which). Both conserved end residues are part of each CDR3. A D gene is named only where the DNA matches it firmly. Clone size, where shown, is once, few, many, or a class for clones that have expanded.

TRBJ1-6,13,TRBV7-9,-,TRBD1,CASSFTGGTPLHF,TGTGCCAGCAGCTTTACAGGGGGCACACCCCTCCACTTT
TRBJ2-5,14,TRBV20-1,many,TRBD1,CSAESQGAAETQYF,TGCAGTGCTGAGAGTCAGGGGGCTGCGGAGACCCAGTACTTC
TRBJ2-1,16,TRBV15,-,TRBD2,CATSRNWASGDNEQFF,TGTGCCACCAGCAGAAATTGGGCTAGCGGGGACAATGAGCAGTTCTTC
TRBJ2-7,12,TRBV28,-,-,CASRDTGNEQYF,TGTGCCAGCAGGGACACAGGGAACGAGCAGTACTTC
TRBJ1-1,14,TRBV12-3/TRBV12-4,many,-,CASSLAGGTRVAFF,TGTGCCAGCAGTTTAGCGGGGGGAACGAGGGTAGCTTTCTTT
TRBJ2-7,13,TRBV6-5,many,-,CASSYIGGYEQYF,TGTGCCAGCAGTTACATTGGCGGCTACGAGCAGTACTTC
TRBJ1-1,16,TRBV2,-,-,CASSEGAGFGPPGAFF,TGTGCCAGCAGTGAAGGGGCAGGGTTCGGTCCACCAGGGGCTTTCTTT
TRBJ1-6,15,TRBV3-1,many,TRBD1,CASSLRTGWNSPLHF,TGTGCCAGCAGCCTCAGGACAGGGTGGAATTCACCCCTCCACTTT
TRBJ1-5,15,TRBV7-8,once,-,CASSTGPYSNQPQHF,TGTGCCAGCAGCACCGGGCCATATAGCAATCAGCCCCAGCATTTT
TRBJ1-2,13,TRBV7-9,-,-,CASSLPLTDGYTF,TGTGCCAGCAGCCTCCCCCTAACGGATGGCTACACCTTC
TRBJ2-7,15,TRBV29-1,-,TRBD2,CSVGGGEGTPYEQYF,TGCAGCGTTGGGGGCGGGGAGGGCACCCCCTACGAGCAGTACTTC
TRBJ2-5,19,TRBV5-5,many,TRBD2,CASSLDSSRASGIGETQYF,TGTGCCAGCAGCTTGGATTCGTCCCGGGCTAGCGGGATTGGGGAGACCCAGTACTTC
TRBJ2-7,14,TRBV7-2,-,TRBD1,CASSRGRGSNEQYF,TGTGCCAGCAGCCGAGGCAGGGGGTCGAACGAGCAGTACTTC
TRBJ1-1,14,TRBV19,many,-,CASSEGRVTAEAFF,TGTGCCAGTAGTGAGGGCAGGGTGACTGCTGAAGCTTTCTTT
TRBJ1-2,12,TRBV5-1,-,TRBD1,CASSDTGDGYTF,TGCGCCAGCAGCGACACAGGGGATGGCTACACCTTC
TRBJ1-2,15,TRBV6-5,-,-,CASNPAGGPNYGYTF,TGTGCCAGCAACCCGGCCGGAGGGCCTAACTATGGCTACACCTTC
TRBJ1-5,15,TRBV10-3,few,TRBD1,CAISEDRALNQPQHF,TGTGCCATCAGTGAAGACAGGGCCCTCAATCAGCCCCAGCATTTT
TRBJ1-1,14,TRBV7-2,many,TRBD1,CASSSLGQGTEAFF,TGTGCCAGCAGCTCACTCGGACAGGGCACTGAAGCTTTCTTT
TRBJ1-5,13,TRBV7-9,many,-,CASSPTGNQPQHF,TGTGCCAGCAGCCCGACCGGCAATCAGCCCCAGCATTTT
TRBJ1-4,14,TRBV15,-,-,CATEDGGGHDKLFF,TGTGCCACCGAGGATGGGGGGGGACACGATAAACTGTTTTTT
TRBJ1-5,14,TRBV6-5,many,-,CASSRGGGNQPQHF,TGTGCCAGCAGTCGGGGTGGGGGCAATCAGCCCCAGCATTTT
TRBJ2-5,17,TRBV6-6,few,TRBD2,CASNLNPGLADQETQYF,TGTGCCAGCAACCTCAACCCGGGGCTAGCGGATCAAGAGACCCAGTACTTC
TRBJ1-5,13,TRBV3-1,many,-,CASSQATNQPQHF,TGTGCCAGCAGCCAAGCGACCAATCAGCCCCAGCATTTT